Given below is one T cell receptor (beta chain) in context. Measured with immunoSEQ multiplex PCR; TCRdb has only the in-frame clones, and not every one. Of 150,000 to 200,000 clones in the sample, around 87% are singletons; the top ten hold 4.3%. The CDR3 length is 12 residues. Trimming stripped 3 bases from V and 6 bases from J, with 10 bases between. Germline V CDR1 and CDR2: SGHTS, YDEGEE. These data belong to a study of T cell responses to AZD1222 COVID-19 vaccine. The rearrangement uses TRBV5-8 and TRBJ2-7, with D perhaps matching TRBD2 (5 bases). The material was peripheral blood, obtained 28 days after the second AZD1222 dose. This sequence originates from an adult who received the AZD1222 COVID-19 vaccine. The DNA of the CDR3 is TGTGCCAGCAGCTCAGAAGCGGCCGAGCAGTACTTC. Its translation: CASSSEAAEQYF. Supplemented by reference TRBV5-8 and TRBJ2-7, the full variable domain reads EAGVTQSPTHLIKTRGQQATLRCSPISGHTSVYWYQQALGLGLQFLLWYDEGEERNRGNFPPRFSGRQFPNYSSELNVNALELEDSALYLCASSSEAAEQYFGPGTRLTVT.